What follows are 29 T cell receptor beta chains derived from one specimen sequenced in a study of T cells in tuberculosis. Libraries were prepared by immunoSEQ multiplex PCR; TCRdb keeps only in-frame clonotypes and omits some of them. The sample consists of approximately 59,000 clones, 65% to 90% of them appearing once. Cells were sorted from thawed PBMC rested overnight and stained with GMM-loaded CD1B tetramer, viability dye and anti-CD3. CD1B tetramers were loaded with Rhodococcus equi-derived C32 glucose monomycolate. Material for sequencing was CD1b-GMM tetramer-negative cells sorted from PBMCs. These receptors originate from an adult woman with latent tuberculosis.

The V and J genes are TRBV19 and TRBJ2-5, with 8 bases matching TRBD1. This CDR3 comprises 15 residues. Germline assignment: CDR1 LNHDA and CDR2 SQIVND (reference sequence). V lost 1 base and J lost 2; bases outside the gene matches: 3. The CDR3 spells CASSIGGTGQETQYF. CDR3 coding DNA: TGTGCCAGTAGTATAGGGGGGACAGGTCAAGAGACCCAGTACTTC.

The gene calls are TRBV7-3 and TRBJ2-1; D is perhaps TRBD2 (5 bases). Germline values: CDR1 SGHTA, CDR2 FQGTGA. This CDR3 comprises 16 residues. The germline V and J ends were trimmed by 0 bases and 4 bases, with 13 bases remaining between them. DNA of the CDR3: TGTGCCAGCAGCTTAACGCGGGCCTCTTCGTACAATGAGCAGTTCTTC. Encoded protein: CASSLTRASSYNEQFF.

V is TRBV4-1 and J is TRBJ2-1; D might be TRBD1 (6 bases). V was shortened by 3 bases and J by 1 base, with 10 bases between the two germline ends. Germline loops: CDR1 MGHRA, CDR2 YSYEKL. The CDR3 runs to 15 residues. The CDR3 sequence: CASSHLQGSYNEQFF. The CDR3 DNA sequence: TGCGCCAGCAGCCACCTACAGGGTTCCTACAATGAGCAGTTCTTC.

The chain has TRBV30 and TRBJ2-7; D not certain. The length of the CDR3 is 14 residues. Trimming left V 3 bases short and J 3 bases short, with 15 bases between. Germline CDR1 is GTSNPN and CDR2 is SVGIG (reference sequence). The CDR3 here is CAWRSLAGLYEQYF. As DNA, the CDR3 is TGTGCCTGGAGATCCTTGGCAGGTCTCTACGAGCAGTACTTC.

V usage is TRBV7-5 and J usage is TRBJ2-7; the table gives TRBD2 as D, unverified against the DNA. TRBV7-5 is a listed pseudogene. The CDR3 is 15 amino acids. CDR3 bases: TGTGTCAGAGCCGTCAACGTCCCTAGCTCCTACGAGCAGTACTTC. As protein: CVRAVNVPSSYEQYF.

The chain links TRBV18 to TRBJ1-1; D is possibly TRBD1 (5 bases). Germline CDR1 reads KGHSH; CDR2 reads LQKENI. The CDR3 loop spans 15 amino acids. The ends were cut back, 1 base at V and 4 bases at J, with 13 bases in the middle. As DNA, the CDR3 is TGTGCCAGCTCACCACAGGTAGGGGCCGCCACTGAAGCTTTCTTT. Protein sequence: CASSPQVGAATEAFF. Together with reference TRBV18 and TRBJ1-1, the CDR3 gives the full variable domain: NAGVMQNPRHLVRRRGQEARLRCSPMKGHSHVYWYRQLPEEGLKFMVYLQKENIIDESGMPKERFSAEFPKEGPSILRIQQVVRGDSAAYFCASSPQVGAATEAFFGQGTRLTVV.

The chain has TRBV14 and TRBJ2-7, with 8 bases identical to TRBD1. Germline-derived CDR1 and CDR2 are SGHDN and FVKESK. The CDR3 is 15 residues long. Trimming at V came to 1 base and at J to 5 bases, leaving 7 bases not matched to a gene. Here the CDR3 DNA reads TGTGCCAGCAGCCAAGTTGGACAGGGATTCCACGAGCAGTACTTC. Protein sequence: CASSQVGQGFHEQYF.

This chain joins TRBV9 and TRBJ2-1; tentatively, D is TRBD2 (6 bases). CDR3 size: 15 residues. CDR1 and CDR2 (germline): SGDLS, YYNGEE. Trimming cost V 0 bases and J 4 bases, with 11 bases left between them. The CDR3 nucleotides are TGTGCCAGCAGCGTAGGGGGAGGCGTATACAATGAGCAGTTCTTC. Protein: CASSVGGGVYNEQFF.

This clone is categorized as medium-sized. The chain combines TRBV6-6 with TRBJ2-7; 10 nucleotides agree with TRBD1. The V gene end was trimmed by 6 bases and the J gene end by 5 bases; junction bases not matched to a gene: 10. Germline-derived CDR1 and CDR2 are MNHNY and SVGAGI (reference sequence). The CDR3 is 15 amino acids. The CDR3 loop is CASSSGTGDVDEQYF. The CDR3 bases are TGTGCCAGCAGCTCCGGGACAGGGGATGTAGACGAGCAGTACTTC.

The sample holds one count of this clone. The CDR3 region is CASSQGQGLSYSPLHF. CDR3 nucleotides: TGCGCCAGCAGTCAGGGACAGGGACTCTCTTATTCACCCCTCCACTTT. The V gene is TRBV23-1, the J gene TRBJ1-6, with 9 bases matching TRBD1. TRBV23-1 is classed as an ORF, of uncertain function. This CDR3 has 16 amino acids. V trimming: 3 bases; J trimming: 8 bases; junction bases outside the gene matches: 8.

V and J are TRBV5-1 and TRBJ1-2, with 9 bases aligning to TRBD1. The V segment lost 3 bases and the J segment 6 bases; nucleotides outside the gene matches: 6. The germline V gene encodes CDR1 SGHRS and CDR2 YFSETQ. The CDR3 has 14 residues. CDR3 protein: CASSSNRGPDGYTF. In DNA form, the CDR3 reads TGCGCCAGCAGCTCAAACAGGGGGCCGGATGGCTACACCTTC.

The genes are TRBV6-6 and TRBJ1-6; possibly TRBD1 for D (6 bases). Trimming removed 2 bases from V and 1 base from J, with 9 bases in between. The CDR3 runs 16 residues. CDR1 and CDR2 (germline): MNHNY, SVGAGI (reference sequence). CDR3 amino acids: CASSYTTGSYNSPLHF. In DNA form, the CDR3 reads TGTGCCAGCAGTTACACTACAGGGTCCTATAATTCACCCCTCCACTTT.

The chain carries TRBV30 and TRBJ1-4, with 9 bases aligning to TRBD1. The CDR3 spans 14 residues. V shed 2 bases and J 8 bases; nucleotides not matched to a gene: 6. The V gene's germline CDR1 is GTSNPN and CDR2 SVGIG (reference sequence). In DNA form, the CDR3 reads TGTGCCTGGAGTATTGGACAGGGGCCCGAAAAACTGTTTTTT. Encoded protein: CAWSIGQGPEKLFF.

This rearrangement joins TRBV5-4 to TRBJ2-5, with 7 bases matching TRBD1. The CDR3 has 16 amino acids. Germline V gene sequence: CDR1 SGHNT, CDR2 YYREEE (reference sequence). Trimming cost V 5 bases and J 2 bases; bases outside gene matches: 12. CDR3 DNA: TGTGCCAGCAGACGAATACAGGGGAGTTCTCAAGAGACCCAGTACTTC. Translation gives CASRRIQGSSQETQYF.

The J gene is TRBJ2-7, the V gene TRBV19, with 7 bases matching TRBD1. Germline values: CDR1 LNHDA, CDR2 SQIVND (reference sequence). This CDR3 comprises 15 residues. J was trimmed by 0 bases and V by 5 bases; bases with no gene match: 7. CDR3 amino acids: CASSAPDRSSYEQYF. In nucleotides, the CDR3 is TGTGCCAGTAGTGCCCCGGACAGGAGCTCCTACGAGCAGTACTTC.

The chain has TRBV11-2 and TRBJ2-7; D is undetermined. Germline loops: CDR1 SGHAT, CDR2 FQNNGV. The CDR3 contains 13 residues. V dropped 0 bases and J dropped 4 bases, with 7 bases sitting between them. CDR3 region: CASSLDGRYEQYF. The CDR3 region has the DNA TGTGCCAGCAGCTTAGATGGGCGATACGAGCAGTACTTC.

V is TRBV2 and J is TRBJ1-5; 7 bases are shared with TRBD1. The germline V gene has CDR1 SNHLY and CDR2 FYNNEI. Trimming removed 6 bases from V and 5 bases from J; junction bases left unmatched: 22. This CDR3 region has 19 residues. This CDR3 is CASRRGNLDRKKGDQPQHF. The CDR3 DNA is TGTGCCAGCAGGAGAGGCAACCTGGACAGGAAGAAAGGGGATCAGCCCCAGCATTTT.

The CDR3 DNA reads as TGTGCCAGTAGTATAAACAGCATCAATCAGCCCCAGCATTTT. Its protein product is CASSINSINQPQHF. The chain employs TRBV19 and TRBJ1-5; D is ambiguous. Germline CDR1 reads LNHDA; CDR2 reads SQIVND (reference sequence). This CDR3 region has 14 residues. V lost 2 bases and J lost 3, with 8 bases in between. Combining the CDR3 with reference TRBV19 and TRBJ1-5 gives the whole variable domain DGGITQSPKYLFRKEGQNVTLSCEQNLNHDAMYWYRQDPGQGLRLIYYSQIVNDFQKGDIAEGYSVSREKKESFPLTVTSAQKNPTAFYLCASSINSINQPQHFGDGTRLSIL.

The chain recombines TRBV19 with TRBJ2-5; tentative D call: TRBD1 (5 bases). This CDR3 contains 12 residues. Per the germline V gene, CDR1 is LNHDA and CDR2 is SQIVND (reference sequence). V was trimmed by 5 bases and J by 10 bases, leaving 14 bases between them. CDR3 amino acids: CASSPRLGVQYF. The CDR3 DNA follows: TGTGCCAGTAGTCCGAGGCTAGGGGTCCAGTACTTC.

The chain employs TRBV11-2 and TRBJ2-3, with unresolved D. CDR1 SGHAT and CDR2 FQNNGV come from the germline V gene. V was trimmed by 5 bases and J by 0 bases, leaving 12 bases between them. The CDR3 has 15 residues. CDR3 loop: CASSPAAPSTDTQYF. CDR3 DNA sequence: TGTGCCAGCAGCCCTGCCGCGCCTAGCACAGATACGCAGTATTTT.

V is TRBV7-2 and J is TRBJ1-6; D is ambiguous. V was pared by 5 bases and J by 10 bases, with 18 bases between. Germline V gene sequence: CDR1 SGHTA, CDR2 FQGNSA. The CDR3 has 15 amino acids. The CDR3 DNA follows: TGTGCCAGCAGCCACGCCTCCCCGGAGAAATCACCCCTCCACTTT. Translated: CASSHASPEKSPLHF.

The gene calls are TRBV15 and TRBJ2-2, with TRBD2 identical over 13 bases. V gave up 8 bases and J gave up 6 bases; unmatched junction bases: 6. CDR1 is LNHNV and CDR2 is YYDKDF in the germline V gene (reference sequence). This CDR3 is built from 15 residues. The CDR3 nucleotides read TGTGCCACCCCGGGACTAGCGGGGTCGGCCGGGGAGCTGTTTTTT. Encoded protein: CATPGLAGSAGELFF.

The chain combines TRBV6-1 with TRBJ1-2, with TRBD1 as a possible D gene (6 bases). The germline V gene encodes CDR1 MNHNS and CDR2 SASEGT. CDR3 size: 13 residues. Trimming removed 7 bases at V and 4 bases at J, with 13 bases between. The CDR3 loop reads CASTGGASYGYTF. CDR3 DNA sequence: TGTGCCAGCACGGGGGGGGCGAGCTATGGCTACACCTTC.

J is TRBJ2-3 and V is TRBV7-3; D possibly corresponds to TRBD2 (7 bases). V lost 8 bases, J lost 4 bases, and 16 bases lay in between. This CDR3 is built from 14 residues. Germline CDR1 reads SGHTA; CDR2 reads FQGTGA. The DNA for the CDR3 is TGTGCCAGCGGCCAATCGGGGGGCCCAGATACGCAGTATTTT. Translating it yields CASGQSGGPDTQYF.

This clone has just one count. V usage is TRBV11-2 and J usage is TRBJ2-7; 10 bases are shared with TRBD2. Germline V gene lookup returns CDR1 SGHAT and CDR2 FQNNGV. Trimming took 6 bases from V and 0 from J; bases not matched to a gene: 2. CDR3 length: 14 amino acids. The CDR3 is CASRPSGGSYEQYF. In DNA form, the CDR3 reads TGTGCCAGCAGACCTAGCGGGGGCTCCTACGAGCAGTACTTC. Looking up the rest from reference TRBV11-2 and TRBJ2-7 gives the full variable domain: EAGVAQSPRYKIIEKRQSVAFWCNPISGHATLYWYQQILGQGPKLLIQFQNNGVVDDSQLPKDRFSAERLKGVDSTLKIQPAKLEDSAVYLCASRPSGGSYEQYFGPGTRLTVT.

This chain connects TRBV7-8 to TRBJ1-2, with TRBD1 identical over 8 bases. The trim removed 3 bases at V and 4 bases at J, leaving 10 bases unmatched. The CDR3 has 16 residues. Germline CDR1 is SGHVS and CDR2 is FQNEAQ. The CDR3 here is CASSLAGGKISYGYTF. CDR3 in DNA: TGTGCCAGCAGCTTGGCAGGGGGCAAAATTAGCTATGGCTACACCTTC.

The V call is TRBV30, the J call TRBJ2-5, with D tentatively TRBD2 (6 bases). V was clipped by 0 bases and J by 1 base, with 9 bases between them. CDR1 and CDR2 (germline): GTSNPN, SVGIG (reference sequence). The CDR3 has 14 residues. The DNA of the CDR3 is TGTGCCTGGAGTGTCGGAGGGGCCCAAGAGACCCAGTACTTC. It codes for CAWSVGGAQETQYF.

The CDR3 DNA reads as TGTGCCAGCAGCCCCCTGGGACAGTCTATAACTAATGAAAAACTGTTTTTT. It specifies CASSPLGQSITNEKLFF. The chain joins TRBV7-2 to TRBJ1-4; 7 bases align to TRBD1. V trimming: 5 bases; J trimming: 1 base; junction bases outside the gene matches: 10. Per germline, CDR1 SGHTA and CDR2 FQGNSA. The CDR3 length is 17 residues.

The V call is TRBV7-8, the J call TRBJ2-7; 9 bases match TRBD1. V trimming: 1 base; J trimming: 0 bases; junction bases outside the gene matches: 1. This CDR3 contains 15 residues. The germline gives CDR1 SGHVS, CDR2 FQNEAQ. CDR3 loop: CASSLGTGVSYEQYF. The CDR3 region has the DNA TGTGCCAGCAGCTTAGGGACAGGGGTCTCCTACGAGCAGTACTTC.